Shown below are 9 T cell receptor beta chains from a single sample sequenced in a study of CD8 T cells in ankylosing spondylitis. Which antigens these TCRs recognize remains unknown. Whole-study results and caveats: For ankylosing spondylitis blood, a TCR beta motif of roughly 8 highly homologous variants appeared characteristic.

TCRdb itself ran the 5' RACE reads through MiXCR, one entry per CDR3 protein. This sample has around 490,000 distinct CDR3 sequences, with less than 6% found just once. The sequenced sample consisted of blood, either unsorted or a sorted T cell fraction (not recorded which). These receptors were collected from a male donor with ankylosing spondylitis.

Notes on this clonotype: A much larger clonotype is one base distant, so this may be a read error. This sequence joins TRBV9 and TRBJ1-5; 7 bases are a match to TRBD1. CDR1 and CDR2 from the germline V gene are SGDLS and YYNGEE. The CDR3 loop spans 15 amino acids. The ends lost 8 bases at V and 1 base at J; junction bases unmatched: 9. The CDR3 DNA sequence: TGTGCCAGTACCCGGACAGGAGTAAGCAATCAGCCCCAGCATTTT. Translated: CASTRTGVSNQPQHF.

This clonotype was detected ten times or more. This chain connects TRBV7-9 to TRBJ1-2; no reliable D call. The ends were cut back, 3 bases at V and 6 bases at J, with 11 bases in the middle. From germline, CDR1 is SEHNR and CDR2 FQNEAQ (reference sequence). The CDR3 totals 13 residues. CDR3 region: CASSFGRVHGYTF. For the CDR3, the DNA is TGTGCCAGCAGCTTCGGCCGGGTCCATGGCTACACCTTC.

This clonotype has more than one count but fewer than ten. The chain has TRBV3-1 and TRBJ1-2; D gene uncertain. Germline CDR1 is LGHDT and CDR2 is YNNKEL (reference sequence). V was cut by 3 bases and J by 4 bases, with 15 bases left in between. The CDR3 is 15 amino acids. CDR3 residues: CASSQDRYLLYGYTF. DNA of the CDR3: TGTGCCAGCAGCCAGGACCGCTACCTGCTCTATGGCTACACCTTC.

This clonotype has more than one count but fewer than ten. The genes are TRBV4-1 and TRBJ2-5, with 9 bases matching TRBD2. This CDR3 region has 15 residues. J lost 5 bases, V lost 2 bases, and 6 bases had no gene match. Germline V gene sequence: CDR1 MGHRA, CDR2 YSYEKL. In nucleotides, the CDR3 is TGCGCCAGCAGCCAACTAGCGGGGCGTGGGGAGACCCAGTACTTC. Translated, it gives CASSQLAGRGETQYF.

This clonotype has at least ten counts. The rearrangement links TRBV5-1 to TRBJ2-1; 14 bases agree with TRBD2. Germline values: CDR1 SGHRS, CDR2 YFSETQ. This CDR3 has 17 residues. After removal of 3 bases from V and 9 bases from J, the junction contained 11 bases not matched to a gene. The CDR3 DNA is TGCGCCAGCAGCTCGGGACTAGCGGGGGATATTCATCCTGAGCAGTTCTTC. This translates into CASSSGLAGDIHPEQFF.

Many counts were recorded for this clonotype. Mismatch with germline at one junction end may stem from a read error. This chain links TRBV5-1 with TRBJ1-1; D ambiguous. Germline loops: CDR1 SGHRS, CDR2 YFSETQ. The CDR3 extends over 13 amino acids. This CDR3 reads CASSLWGNTEAFF. CDR3 coding DNA: TGTGCCAGCAGTTTATGGGGGAACACTGAAGCTTTCTTT.

The table lists this clonotype with many counts. In DNA form, the CDR3 reads TGTGCCAGAAACTTAGCCAAAAACATTCAGTACTTC. Protein sequence: CARNLAKNIQYF. J is TRBJ2-4 and V is TRBV21-1. TRBV21-1 is assigned pseudogene status. This CDR3 region has 12 residues.

This clonotype was seen ten or more times. The genes are TRBV7-8 and TRBJ2-1; the D call may be TRBD1 or TRBD2 (5 bases each). The CDR3 is 13 residues long. V shed 3 bases and J shed 9 bases, with 12 bases lying between them. CDR1 is SGHVS and CDR2 is FQNEAQ in the germline V gene. The CDR3 loop reads CASSFQRGVEQFF. In DNA, the CDR3 is TGTGCCAGCAGCTTCCAGAGGGGAGTTGAGCAGTTCTTC.

This clonotype was seen many times. The V gene is TRBV20-1, the J gene TRBJ2-5; D unclear. Looked up from germline, CDR1 is DFQATT and CDR2 is SNEGSKA (reference sequence). V gave up 1 base and J gave up 5 bases, with 11 bases separating them. The CDR3 is 13 residues long. CDR3: CSARGPGWETQYF. The CDR3 DNA reads TGCAGTGCTAGAGGGCCTGGGTGGGAGACCCAGTACTTC.